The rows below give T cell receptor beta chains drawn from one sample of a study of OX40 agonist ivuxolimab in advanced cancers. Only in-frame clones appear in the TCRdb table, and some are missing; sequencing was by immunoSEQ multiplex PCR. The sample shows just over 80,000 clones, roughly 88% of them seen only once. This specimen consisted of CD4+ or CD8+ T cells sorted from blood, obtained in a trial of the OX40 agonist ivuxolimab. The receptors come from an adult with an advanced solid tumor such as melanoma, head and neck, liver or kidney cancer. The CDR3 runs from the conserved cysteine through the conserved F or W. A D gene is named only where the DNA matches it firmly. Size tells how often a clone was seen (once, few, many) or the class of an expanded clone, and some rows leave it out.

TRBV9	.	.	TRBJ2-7	TGTGCCAGCAGCGGAGGACCCTATCCGGGTTACGAGCAGTACTTC	CASSGGPYPGYEQYF
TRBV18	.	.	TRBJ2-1	TGTGCCAGCTCACCATCAACACAGGTATTTAGGTCCTACAATGAGCAGTTCTTC	CASSPSTQVFRSYNEQFF
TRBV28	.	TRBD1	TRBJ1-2	TGTGCCAGCAGTTTCAACAGGGGAATCTATGGCTACACCTTC	CASSFNRGIYGYTF
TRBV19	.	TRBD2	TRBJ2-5	TGTGCCAGTAGTTCCATAGCGGGAGGATCTGGGGAGACCCAGTACTTC	CASSSIAGGSGETQYF
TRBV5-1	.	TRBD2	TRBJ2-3	TGCGCCAGCAGCGTGACTAGCGGGAACACAGATACGCAGTATTTT	CASSVTSGNTDTQYF
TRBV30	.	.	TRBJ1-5	TGTGCCTGGAGTTCTTCAGGTTTCAATCAGCCCCAGCATTTT	CAWSSSGFNQPQHF
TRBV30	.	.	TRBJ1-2	TGTGCCTGGAGTGTACTCACAGGGTACGGCTACACCTTC	CAWSVLTGYGYTF
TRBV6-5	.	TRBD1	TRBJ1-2	TGTGCCAGCAGCTACAGGGACAGGCGCGGCTACACCTTC	CASSYRDRRGYTF
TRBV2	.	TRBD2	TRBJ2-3	TGTGCCAGCACCGATCTAGCGGGAGGTGGTGATACGCAGTATTTT	CASTDLAGGGDTQYF
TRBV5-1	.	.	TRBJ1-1	TGCGCCAGCAGCTTGTTTGGGGGTGGCACTGAAGCTTTCTTT	CASSLFGGGTEAFF
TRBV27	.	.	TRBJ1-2	TGTGCCACGCGGAGGGGACAAAACTATGGCTACACCTTC	CATRRGQNYGYTF
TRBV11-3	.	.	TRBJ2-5	TGTGCCAGCAGCTTAGGGGCAGGGGCACGGGAGACCCAGTACTTC	CASSLGAGARETQYF
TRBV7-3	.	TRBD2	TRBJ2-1	TGTGCCAGCAGCTTAACAGTAGCGGGAAGAGGATCCGGCAATGAGCAGTTCTTC	CASSLTVAGRGSGNEQFF
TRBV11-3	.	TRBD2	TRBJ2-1	TGTGCCAGCAGCTTAGCGGGGGGAAACAATGAGCAGTTCTTC	CASSLAGGNNEQFF
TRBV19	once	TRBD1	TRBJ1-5	TGTGCCAGTAAAAAGGGGGCAAGGAATCAGCCCCAGCATTTT	CASKKGARNQPQHF
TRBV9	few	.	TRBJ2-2	TGTGCCAGCAGCTCCGACCCCTCGGTCTCCGGGGAGCTGTTTTTT	CASSSDPSVSGELFF
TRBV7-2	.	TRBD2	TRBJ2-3	TGTGCCAGCAGCCTAGCGGGGGGGCGGGTAGATACGCAGTATTTT	CASSLAGGRVDTQYF
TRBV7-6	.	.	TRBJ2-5	TGTGCCAGCAGCGGGCGGGAGACCCAGTACTTC	CASSGRETQYF
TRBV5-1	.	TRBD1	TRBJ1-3	TGCGCCAGCAATGGGACAGGTAGAAACACCATATATTTT	CASNGTGRNTIYF
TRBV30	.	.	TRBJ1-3	TGTGCCTGGAGTGTCCTGGGGTTTTCGGGAAACACCATATATTTT	CAWSVLGFSGNTIYF
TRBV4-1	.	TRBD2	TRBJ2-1	TGCGCCAGCAGCCAAGGGGCTAGCGGCCCCCCTACCCATGAGCAGTTCTTC	CASSQGASGPPTHEQFF
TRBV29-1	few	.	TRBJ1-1	TGCAGCGTTGCTCGGGGAGGAAACACTGAAGCTTTCTTT	CSVARGGNTEAFF
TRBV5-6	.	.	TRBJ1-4	TGTGCCAGCAGCCCCCGGGTTGGGGAAAAACTGTTTTTT	CASSPRVGEKLFF
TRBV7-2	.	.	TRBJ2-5	TGTGCCAGCAGCCCAGGGCGGGATCAAGAGACCCAGTACTTC	CASSPGRDQETQYF
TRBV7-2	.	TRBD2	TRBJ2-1	TGTGCCAGCAGCTTAACGGGGGGGACCTACAATGAGCAGTTCTTC	CASSLTGGTYNEQFF
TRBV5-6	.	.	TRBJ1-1	TGTGCCAGCAGCTTGTTCGTGCGGACTGAAGCTTTCTTT	CASSLFVRTEAFF
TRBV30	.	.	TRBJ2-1	TGTGCCTGGAGTCCCGAGGCGAATGAGCAGTTCTTC	CAWSPEANEQFF
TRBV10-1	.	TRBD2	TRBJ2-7	TGCGCCAGCAGCCCTAGCGGGAGAATCCACGAGCAGTACTTC	CASSPSGRIHEQYF
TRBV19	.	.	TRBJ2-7	TGTGCCAGTAGTATAGGGGGCAGGTACGAGCAGTACTTC	CASSIGGRYEQYF
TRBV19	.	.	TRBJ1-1	TGTGCCAGTAGTACAACAAGTAACACTGAAGCTTTCTTT	CASSTTSNTEAFF
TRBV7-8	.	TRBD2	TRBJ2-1	TGTGCCAGCAGCTTGAGCGGGAACTCCTACAATGAGCAGTTCTTC	CASSLSGNSYNEQFF
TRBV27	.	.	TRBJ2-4	TGTGCCAGCAGTTTACGGAGGGAGAACATTCAGTACTTC	CASSLRRENIQYF
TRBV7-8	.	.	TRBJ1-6	TGTGCCAGCAGCTTTCGCGATTCACCCCTCCACTTT	CASSFRDSPLHF
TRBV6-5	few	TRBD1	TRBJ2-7	TGTGCCAGCAGTCAGAGGGACAGCTCCTACGAGCAGTACTTC	CASSQRDSSYEQYF
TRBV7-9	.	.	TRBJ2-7	TGTGCCAGCAGCTTAGCGAGACCAGGGACCTACGAGCAGTACTTC	CASSLARPGTYEQYF
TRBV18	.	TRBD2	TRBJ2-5	TGTGCCAGCTCTCCCGGGACTAGCGGGGCATTACAAGAGACCCAGTACTTC	CASSPGTSGALQETQYF
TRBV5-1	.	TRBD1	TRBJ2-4	TGCGCCAGCAGCCCGACAGGGGACATTCAGTACTTC	CASSPTGDIQYF
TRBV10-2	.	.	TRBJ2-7	TGCGCCAGCAGTGAGTCGAGGGGGAAGGCTGCCATCCACGAGCAGTACTTC	CASSESRGKAAIHEQYF
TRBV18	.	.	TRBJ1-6	TGTGCCAGCTCACCAAGGCCAGGACGACACTCCTATAATTCACCCCTCCACTTT	CASSPRPGRHSYNSPLHF
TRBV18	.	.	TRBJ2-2	TGTGCCAGCTCAGGGTTCCGGGACGGGGAGCTGTTTTTT	CASSGFRDGELFF
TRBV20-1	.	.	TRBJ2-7	TGCAGTGCCCGGCTGGTGCACGAGCAGTACTTC	CSARLVHEQYF
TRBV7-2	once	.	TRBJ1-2	TGTGCCAGCACCCTCCAACTTAACTATGGCTACACCTTC	CASTLQLNYGYTF
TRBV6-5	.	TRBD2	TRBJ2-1	TGTGCCAGCAGTCTGGGACTAGCGGGTGGGCGGCAGTTCTTC	CASSLGLAGGRQFF
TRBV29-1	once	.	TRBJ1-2	TGCAGCGTTGAGGAGGCACAGACCTATGGCTACACCTTC	CSVEEAQTYGYTF
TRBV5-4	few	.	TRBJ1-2	TGTGCCAGCAGCCCGATCATGGCGGGCTATGGCTACACCTTC	CASSPIMAGYGYTF
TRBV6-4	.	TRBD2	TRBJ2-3	TGTGCCAGCAGTGAGGTAGCGGGGTACACAGATACGCAGTATTTT	CASSEVAGYTDTQYF